A single sample is the source of the 13 T cell receptor beta chains below, sequenced in a study of OX40 agonist ivuxolimab in advanced cancers. TCRdb's table, derived via immunoSEQ multiplex PCR, lists solely in-frame clones and lacks some. The sample has 45,000 or so clones; roughly 84% are singletons. The specimen comprised CD4+ or CD8+ T cells sorted from blood, sampled in a trial of the OX40 agonist ivuxolimab. These receptors were taken from an adult with an advanced solid tumor such as melanoma, head and neck, liver or kidney cancer.

This clone was detected a few times. The chain has TRBV25-1 and TRBJ2-3; D is possibly TRBD1 (6 bases). V was cut by 4 bases and J by 6 bases, with 11 bases left in between. Per the germline V gene, CDR1 is MGHDK and CDR2 is SYGVNS. The CDR3 spans 13 residues. The CDR3 region has the DNA TGTGCCAGCAGTGTCAGGGGTGCCGATACGCAGTATTTT. This translates into CASSVRGADTQYF.

The V call is TRBV29-1, the J call TRBJ2-7; tentatively, D is TRBD1 or TRBD2 (5 bases each). The CDR3 is 13 residues long. CDR1 and CDR2 (germline): SQVTM, ANQGSEA. V lost 7 bases and J 0 bases, leaving 13 bases between the germline ends. Here the CDR3 DNA reads TGCAGCGCAATCAGTGGGGGCTCCTACGAGCAGTACTTC. Residues: CSAISGGSYEQYF.

CDR3 bases: TGTGCCAGCAGCGAGACAGCGCTCAATCAGCCCCAGCATTTT. Translating gives CASSETALNQPQHF. The chain is built from TRBV7-3 and TRBJ1-5, with D maybe TRBD1 (5 bases). The CDR3 contains 14 residues. Between the trimmed V and J ends, which lost 5 bases and 3 bases, there was a span of 11 bases. Germline values: CDR1 SGHTA, CDR2 FQGTGA.

The rearrangement joins TRBV4-2 to TRBJ2-7; weak D call: TRBD1 (6 bases). CDR1 is LGHNA and CDR2 is YNFKEQ in the germline V gene. V was clipped by 4 bases and J by 2 bases, with 15 bases between them. The CDR3 loop spans 15 amino acids. CDR3 nucleotide sequence: TGTGCCAGCAGCCGAGTTCACAGGGAGACCTACGAGCAGTACTTC. It translates to CASSRVHRETYEQYF.

The chain links TRBV7-2 to TRBJ2-5, with D possibly being TRBD2 (6 bases). V was cut by 5 bases and J by 9 bases, with 22 bases left in between. The CDR3 length is 15 residues. The germline CDR1 and CDR2 sequences are SGHTA and FQGNSA. DNA for the CDR3: TGTGCCAGCAGCCCCCCGCCCCGGGGGATGGGGGCCCAGTACTTC. Translation gives CASSPPPRGMGAQYF.

V gene TRBV5-1 combines with J gene TRBJ1-1, with D unresolved. This CDR3 has 14 amino acids. Germline V gene lookup returns CDR1 SGHRS and CDR2 YFSETQ. The V end lost 2 bases, the J end lost 1 base, and 9 bases lay between the germline ends. The CDR3, as DNA: TGCGCCAGCAGCTTTTCCAGGCGGAACACTGAAGCTTTCTTT. Translated, it gives CASSFSRRNTEAFF. The full variable domain, with the rest looked up from reference TRBV5-1 and TRBJ1-1, is KAGVTQTPRYLIKTRGQQVTLSCSPISGHRSVSWYQQTPGQGLQFLFEYFSETQRNKGNFPGRFSGRQFSNSRSEMNVSTLELGDSALYLCASSFSRRNTEAFFGQGTRLTVV.

V is TRBV7-6 and J is TRBJ1-1; D is ambiguous. The CDR3 totals 14 residues. Trimming stripped 6 bases from V and 0 bases from J, with 11 bases between. Germline CDR1 SGHVS, CDR2 FNYEAQ. CDR3 nucleotides: TGTGCCAGCAGTCCGTATGAGGTGAACACTGAAGCTTTCTTT. This sequence encodes CASSPYEVNTEAFF.

The chain combines TRBV7-9 with TRBJ2-7; D is unresolved. The CDR3 runs to 10 residues. The V gene lost 4 bases and the J gene lost 4 bases, with 2 bases spanning the gap. Per germline, CDR1 SEHNR and CDR2 FQNEAQ (reference sequence). CDR3 loop: CASSYYEQYF. CDR3 nucleotide sequence: TGTGCCAGCAGCTATTACGAGCAGTACTTC.

The CDR3 DNA follows: TGCGCCAGCAGTGAGCCGGGAGGGCCGACCTACAATGAGCAGTTCTTC. Translation gives CASSEPGGPTYNEQFF. This chain links TRBV10-1 with TRBJ2-1, with TRBD2 identical over 8 bases. CDR1 WNHNN and CDR2 SYGVQD come from the germline V gene (reference sequence). Unmatched junction bases numbered 5, after V lost 2 bases and J lost 2 bases. This CDR3 is built from 16 residues.

The rearrangement uses TRBV5-6 and TRBJ1-2; 7 bases agree with TRBD1. The CDR3 extends over 15 amino acids. The J segment lost 4 bases and the V segment lost 5 bases, leaving 11 bases of the junction unmatched. CDR1 SGHDT and CDR2 YYEEEE come from the germline V gene. CDR3 sequence reads: CASSNEDRRTYGYTF. The CDR3 nucleotides are TGTGCCAGCAGTAATGAGGACAGGAGGACCTATGGCTACACCTTC.

V gene TRBV6-5 combines with J gene TRBJ1-3; no definite D call. CDR1 is MNHEY and CDR2 is SVGAGI in the germline V gene. V lost 7 bases to trimming and J lost 0 bases, with 4 bases between them. The CDR3 spans 12 residues. CDR3 DNA sequence: TGTGCCAGCATGGTCTCTGGAAACACCATATATTTT. Translating it yields CASMVSGNTIYF.

A word on this clone: Sequence at one end of the junction differs from germline and may be a read error. V usage is TRBV6-5 and J usage is TRBJ1-2; maybe TRBD1 (6 bases). This CDR3 has 15 amino acids. In germline, CDR1 is MNHEY, CDR2 SVGAGI. CDR3 coding DNA: TGTGCCAGCAGTTACTCTGTATTCGGGGGCTATGGCTGCACCTTC. This gives the protein CASSYSVFGGYGCTF.

The DNA for the CDR3 is TGTGCCAGTAGTCTAAGGGGACTAGCGGGAGGGAATAATGAGCAGTTCTTC. Its protein is CASSLRGLAGGNNEQFF. The rearrangement links TRBV19 to TRBJ2-1, with TRBD2 matching over 16 bases. Looked up from germline, CDR1 is LNHDA and CDR2 is SQIVND (reference sequence). The CDR3 runs to 17 residues. After removal of 5 bases from V and 7 bases from J, the junction contained 8 bases not matched to a gene.